At least ten counts were recorded for the clone carrying this T cell receptor (beta chain). Its antigen is undetermined. This specimen comes from a study of beta chain features in type 1 diabetes. Broader study findings: Patients and controls would be equally affected if PCR favored shorter templates.

The investigators reverse transcribed all of the isolated RNA, so they sequenced expressed TCRB transcripts. Profiled with immunoSEQ multiplex PCR; TCRdb holds only in-frame clones, not every one. The sample yields almost 350,000 clones, 6.5% to 10% seen once. The receptor was derived from a woman aged 18 to 35 in good health. The sequencing input was central memory CD4+ T cells from blood.

The CDR3 loop is CATSRVRVQGEQYF. The CDR3 DNA sequence: TGTGCCACCAGCAGAGTTCGGGTTCAGGGGGAGCAGTACTTC. J is TRBJ2-7 and V is TRBV15, with D perhaps matching TRBD1 (6 bases). With 1 base removed from V and 7 bases from J, the gap between germline ends came to 14 bases. Looked up from germline, CDR1 is LNHNV and CDR2 is YYDKDF (reference sequence). The length of the CDR3 is 14 residues.